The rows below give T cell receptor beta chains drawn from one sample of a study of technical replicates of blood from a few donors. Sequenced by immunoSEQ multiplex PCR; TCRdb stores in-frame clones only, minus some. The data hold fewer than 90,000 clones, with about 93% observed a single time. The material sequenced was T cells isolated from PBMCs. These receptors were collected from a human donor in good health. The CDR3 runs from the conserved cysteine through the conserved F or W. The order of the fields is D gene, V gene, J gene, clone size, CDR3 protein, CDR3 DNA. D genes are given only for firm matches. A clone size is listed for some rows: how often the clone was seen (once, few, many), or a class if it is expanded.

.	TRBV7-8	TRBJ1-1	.	CASSLGAGLNTEAFF	TGTGCCAGCAGCTTAGGGGCGGGGCTGAACACTGAAGCTTTCTTT
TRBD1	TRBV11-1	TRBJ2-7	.	CASSPRQGLGEQYF	TGTGCCAGCAGCCCCAGACAGGGTTTGGGCGAGCAGTACTTC
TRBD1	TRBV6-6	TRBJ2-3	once	CASSTSGQSTDTQYF	TGTGCCAGCAGTACCTCGGGACAGAGCACAGATACGCAGTATTTT
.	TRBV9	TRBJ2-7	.	CASSVDGILGEQYF	TGTGCCAGCAGCGTAGACGGGATCTTAGGAGAGCAGTACTTC
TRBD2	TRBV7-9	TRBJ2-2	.	CASSFLAGDTGELFF	TGTGCCAGCAGCTTTCTAGCGGGAGACACCGGGGAGCTGTTTTTT
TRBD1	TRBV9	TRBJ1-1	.	CASSERTGGTEAFF	TGTGCCAGCAGCGAACGGACAGGGGGAACTGAAGCTTTCTTT
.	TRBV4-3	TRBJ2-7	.	CASSQVIAYYEQYF	TGCGCCAGCAGCCAAGTTATTGCCTACTACGAGCAGTACTTC
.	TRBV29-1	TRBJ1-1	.	CSVEFNRDTEAFF	TGCAGCGTCGAATTCAACAGGGACACTGAAGCTTTCTTT
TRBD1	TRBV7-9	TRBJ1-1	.	CASSETGVNTEAFF	TGTGCCAGCAGCGAGACAGGGGTGAACACTGAAGCTTTCTTT
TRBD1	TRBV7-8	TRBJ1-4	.	CASSSTGQPNEKLFF	TGTGCCAGCAGCTCCACGGGACAGCCTAATGAAAAACTGTTTTTT
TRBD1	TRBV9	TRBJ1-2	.	CASSSPGTGFHGYTF	TGTGCCAGCAGCTCCCCCGGGACAGGGTTTCATGGCTACACCTTC
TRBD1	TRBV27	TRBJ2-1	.	CASRQGSSYNEQFF	TGTGCCAGCAGACAGGGGAGCTCCTACAATGAGCAGTTCTTC